This TCR beta chain comes out of a study of cytomegalovirus exposure and HLA in healthy donors. Overall study context: Among the 400 or so donors who were genotyped, about 80% fell in the genetic ancestry cluster that is associated with self-reported Caucasian donors. Study-wide findings and caveats: The authors later found TCR association rates varying by HLA locus, with DRB1 most and HLA-C fewest. Later analysis indicated greater clonal expansion among HLA-associated TCR beta chains than among equally common other chains. It was 150 or so TCR beta chains that were listed as cytomegalovirus-associated.

Note on this clone: Its target is unknown.

Germline V lookup: CDR1 WSHSY, CDR2 SAAADI. Trimming took 7 bases from V and 0 from J, leaving 12 bases between them. CDR3 length equals 15 residues. Researchers ran the PCR with 60 Vbeta and 13 Jbeta primers. Only in-frame clones appear in the TCRdb table, and some are missing; sequencing was by immunoSEQ multiplex PCR. The table lists roughly 110,000 clones, more than 75% of them singletons. The sequenced sample consisted of PBMCs. The sequence came from a man aged 25-45 years in good health and CMV-seropositive. The rearrangement links TRBV10-2 to TRBJ1-4, with D perhaps matching TRBD1 (6 bases). The CDR3 DNA reads as TGCGCCAGCAAAGGGGGGGATGCAACTAATGAAAAACTGTTTTTT. Its protein is CASKGGDATNEKLFF.